Listed here are 23 T cell receptor beta chains from one sample, sequenced in a study of identical twins. A single record per CDR3 protein comes from TCRdb applying MiXCR to the 5' RACE reads. The sample has some 570,000 distinct CDR3 sequences, around 20% seen once. These sequences were also reported in another study, on yellow fever vaccine responses in identical twins.

Source material: CD4+ T cells sorted from blood. The source of these receptors is a young woman in good health.

The chain joins TRBV7-6 to TRBJ2-3; the match to TRBD2 covers 16 bases. Germline V CDR1 and CDR2: SGHVS, FNYEAQ. The CDR3 has 17 amino acids. V shed 5 bases, J shed 6 bases, and the junction held 8 bases outside the gene matches. CDR3 coding DNA: TGTGCCAGCAGCCCCCGAGGGACTAGCGGGAGGGGTGATACGCAGTATTTT. Its protein is CASSPRGTSGRGDTQYF.

This clonotype was counted a few times. J is TRBJ2-2 and V is TRBV25-1; TRBD2 aligns across 8 bases. The CDR3 covers 15 residues. The germline V gene encodes CDR1 MGHDK and CDR2 SYGVNS. The ends lost 3 bases at V and 1 base at J; junction bases unmatched: 1. The DNA for the CDR3 is TGTGCCAGCAGTGATACTAGCGGGAACACCGGGGAGCTGTTTTTT. Encoded protein: CASSDTSGNTGELFF.

The genes are TRBV19 and TRBJ2-5; TRBD1 or TRBD2 may be the D gene (5 bases each). Trimming pared 10 bases from V and 9 bases from J, leaving 24 bases between. In germline, CDR1 is LNHDA, CDR2 SQIVND (reference sequence). The CDR3 loop spans 14 amino acids. In nucleotides, the CDR3 is TGTGCCACCCTCGCGGACGGTCTCGGGGCGCCCCAGTACTTC. This gives the protein CATLADGLGAPQYF.

This clonotype appeared a single time. The V call is TRBV6-4, the J call TRBJ2-1; either TRBD1 or TRBD2 may fit D (6 bases each). This CDR3 is built from 15 residues. V was shortened by 5 bases and J by 7 bases, with 18 bases between the two germline ends. Per the germline V gene, CDR1 is MRHNA and CDR2 is SNTAGT. CDR3 sequence reads: CASSRELRGPNEQFF. The CDR3 DNA reads as TGTGCCAGCAGTCGGGAACTACGGGGGCCAAATGAGCAGTTCTTC.

This clonotype was seen a few times. DNA of the CDR3: TGCAGTGCTAGAGTGTCTAGCGGGGGGTCCTACGAGCAGTACTTC. It translates to CSARVSSGGSYEQYF. The chain has TRBV20-1 and TRBJ2-7; 11 bases match TRBD2. CDR1 and CDR2 from the germline V gene are DFQATT and SNEGSKA (reference sequence). Trimming at V came to 1 base and at J to 1 base, leaving 3 bases not matched to a gene. This CDR3 is 15 amino acids long.

This chain joins TRBV7-9 and TRBJ1-2; D is uncertain. Germline lookup yields CDR1 SEHNR and CDR2 FQNEAQ (reference sequence). The CDR3 contains 14 residues. Trimming took off 0 bases at V and 3 bases at J, with 8 bases between the two ends. The CDR3 bases are TGTGCCAGCAGCTTAGCCACGAGGGACTATGGCTACACCTTC. Amino acid sequence: CASSLATRDYGYTF. The full variable domain, rest sourced from reference TRBV7-9 and TRBJ1-2, is DTGVSQNPRHKITKRGQNVTFRCDPISEHNRLYWYRQTLGQGPEFLTYFQNEAQLEKSRLLSDRFSAERPKGSFSTLEIQRTEQGDSAMYLCASSLATRDYGYTFGSGTRLTVV.

The sample holds a few counts of this clonotype. V is TRBV12-3 or TRBV12-4 and J is TRBJ1-1; perhaps TRBD1 as D (6 bases). V shed 5 bases and J shed 0 bases, with 16 bases lying between them. The CDR3 runs 16 residues. The CDR3 loop is CASSPRRTDMNTEAFF. The CDR3 bases are TGTGCCAGCAGTCCCCGCCGGACAGATATGAACACTGAAGCTTTCTTT.

This clonotype was recorded only once. The CDR3: CASSPNLGHDTDTQYF. DNA of the CDR3: TGTGCCAGTAGTCCTAACCTTGGACACGACACAGATACGCAGTATTTT. The J gene is TRBJ2-3, the V gene TRBV19, with TRBD1 as a possible D gene (5 bases). The CDR3 has 16 residues. Germline CDR1 LNHDA, CDR2 SQIVND (reference sequence). V gave up 5 bases and J gave up 2 bases, with 17 bases separating them.

This clonotype showed up just a few times. This rearrangement joins TRBV5-1 to TRBJ2-7, with 15 bases matching TRBD2. Germline V gene lookup returns CDR1 SGHRS and CDR2 YFSETQ. The V segment lost 4 bases and the J segment 6 bases; nucleotides outside the gene matches: 14. CDR3 length equals 18 residues. CDR3 protein: CASSAPGLAGGSSGEQYF. Here the CDR3 DNA reads TGCGCCAGCAGCGCCCCGGGACTAGCGGGAGGATCGTCTGGCGAGCAGTACTTC.

The J gene is TRBJ1-2, the V gene TRBV20-1; D uncertain. V shed 0 bases and J shed 0 bases, with 11 bases lying between them. Germline assignment: CDR1 DFQATT and CDR2 SNEGSKA (reference sequence). The CDR3 totals 15 residues. In nucleotides, the CDR3 is TGCAGTGCTAGAGAGTGGGAAAGTACTAACTATGGCTACACCTTC. It yields the protein CSAREWESTNYGYTF.

Regarding this clonotype: This sequence may be a read error, since a much larger clone differs from it by one base. This sequence joins TRBV12-3 or TRBV12-4 and TRBJ2-7; D remains ambiguous. Trimming took 6 bases from V and 3 from J, leaving 12 bases between them. This CDR3 is 13 amino acids long. The CDR3 sequence is CASSPTVGYEQYF. The CDR3 DNA reads TGTGCCAGCAGCCCTACAGTGGGCTACGAGCAGTACTTC.

The CDR3 nucleotides read TGTGCCAGCAGTGGGGGCCAGGGGCTTGGCTACACCTTC. It is translated as CASSGGQGLGYTF. The rearrangement joins TRBV28 to TRBJ1-2; TRBD1 is a possible D gene (6 bases). Trimming pared 5 bases from V and 7 bases from J, leaving 14 bases between. CDR1 MDHEN and CDR2 SYDVKM come from the germline V gene. The CDR3 is made up of 13 amino acids.

There are many counts of this clonotype. V and J are TRBV12-3 or TRBV12-4 and TRBJ2-7; 13 bases line up with TRBD2. The CDR3 has 15 amino acids. V dropped 5 bases and J dropped 3; count of bases not matched to a gene: 4. The chain's CDR3 is CASSVGTSGIYEQYF. CDR3 nucleotides: TGTGCCAGCAGTGTTGGGACTAGCGGGATCTACGAGCAGTACTTC.

This CDR3 is CASLDRAQNYGYTF. The CDR3 DNA follows: TGTGCCAGCCTGGACAGGGCTCAAAACTATGGCTACACCTTC. The V gene is TRBV28, the J gene TRBJ1-2, with 8 positions matching TRBD1. From germline, CDR1 is MDHEN and CDR2 SYDVKM. Trimming took 8 bases from V and 2 from J; bases not matched to a gene: 7. The CDR3 consists of 14 residues.

This sequence joins TRBV10-1 and TRBJ2-5; D possibly corresponds to TRBD2 (5 bases). Germline V CDR1 and CDR2: WNHNN, SYGVQD (reference sequence). V lost 2 bases to trimming and J lost 5 bases, with 12 bases between them. The CDR3 has 14 amino acids. CDR3 sequence (DNA): TGCGCCAGCAGTGAGACCCGTAGCGTGGAGACCCAGTACTTC. This sequence encodes CASSETRSVETQYF.

This chain joins TRBV12-3 or TRBV12-4 and TRBJ2-4; possible D gene TRBD2, 6 bases. This CDR3 region has 14 residues. Between the trimmed V and J ends, which lost 4 bases and 3 bases, there was a span of 10 bases. The CDR3 DNA sequence: TGTGCCAGCAGTTGGAGGGGAGGCAAAAACATTCAGTACTTC. It specifies CASSWRGGKNIQYF.

This clonotype has only a few counts. This chain uses TRBV11-2 with TRBJ2-3; 7 positions agree with TRBD1. CDR1 is SGHAT, CDR2 FQNNGV, per germline. The CDR3 has 14 residues. The J segment lost 6 bases and the V segment lost 3 bases, leaving 6 bases of the junction unmatched. Here the CDR3 reads CASSFGDRADTQYF. In nucleotides, the CDR3 is TGTGCCAGCAGCTTCGGTGACAGGGCCGATACGCAGTATTTT.

This sequence joins TRBV5-1 and TRBJ1-4; the D gene is possibly TRBD1 (6 bases). Trimming took 4 bases from V and 7 from J, leaving 14 bases between them. Per the germline V gene, CDR1 is SGHRS and CDR2 is YFSETQ. The CDR3 totals 14 residues. CDR3 amino acids: CASSKQGLSEKLFF. The DNA of the CDR3 is TGCGCCAGCAGCAAACAGGGTTTGAGTGAAAAACTGTTTTTT.

This clonotype was observed a few times. This sequence joins TRBV29-1 and TRBJ2-1; D is unresolved. V was pared by 3 bases and J by 9 bases, with 15 bases between. CDR3 length: 13 amino acids. The germline CDR1 and CDR2 sequences are SQVTM and ANQGSEA. CDR3 sequence: CSVEVFTPSEQFF. The CDR3 bases are TGCAGCGTTGAGGTGTTTACCCCCAGTGAGCAGTTCTTC.

This clonotype appeared a few times. V and J are TRBV7-7 and TRBJ2-3; D remains ambiguous. The length of the CDR3 is 14 residues. The germline CDR1 and CDR2 sequences are SSHAT and FNYEAQ (reference sequence). The V and J ends lost 1 base and 3 bases respectively, with 8 bases between them. The CDR3 DNA sequence: TGTGCCAGCAGCTTAGGGTCGGCAACAGATACGCAGTATTTT. Its protein is CASSLGSATDTQYF.

The genes are TRBV20-1 and TRBJ2-7; 7 bases agree with TRBD1. The V gene's germline CDR1 is DFQATT and CDR2 SNEGSKA (reference sequence). This CDR3 spans 13 amino acids. V was pared by 0 bases and J by 4 bases, with 3 bases of the junction left unmatched. The DNA for the CDR3 is TGCAGTGCTAGAGATTTACAGGGGTACGAGCAGTACTTC. Residues: CSARDLQGYEQYF.

This clonotype was seen repeatedly, ten times or more. This rearrangement joins TRBV28 to TRBJ1-6; D is ambiguous. This CDR3 is 12 amino acids long. Trimming stripped 5 bases from V and 7 bases from J, with 6 bases between. Germline-derived CDR1 and CDR2 are MDHEN and SYDVKM. This CDR3 is CASSDRNSPLHF. CDR3 DNA: TGTGCCAGCAGTGACCGGAATTCACCCCTCCACTTT. The whole variable domain, remainder taken from reference TRBV28 and TRBJ1-6, is DVKVTQSSRYLVKRTGEKVFLECVQDMDHENMFWYRQDPGLGLRLIYFSYDVKMKEKGDIPEGYSVSREKKERFSLILESASTNQTSMYLCASSDRNSPLHFGNGTRLTVT.

This clonotype has more than one count but fewer than ten. An end of the junction does not agree with germline; a read error may underlie this. V and J are TRBV15 and TRBJ2-7, with unresolved D. CDR1 is LNHNV and CDR2 is YYDKDF in the germline V gene (reference sequence). This CDR3 is built from 15 residues. The CDR3 sequence is CATSRSMESSYEQYF. The CDR3 DNA follows: TGTGCCACCAGCAGATCTATGGAGAGCTCCTATGAGCAGTACTTC. The complete variable domain, with remaining parts taken from reference TRBV15 and TRBJ2-7, reads DAMVIQNPRYQVTQFGKPVTLSCSQTLNHNVMYWYQQKSSQAPKLLFHYYDKDFNNEADTPDNFQSRRPNTSFCFLDIRSPGLGDTAMYLCATSRSMESSYEQYFGPGTRLTVT.